One sample yielded the 30 T cell receptor beta chains listed below, sequenced in a study of blood T cell repertoires in COVID-19. This table comes from immunoSEQ multiplex PCR, and its TCRdb copy is limited to in-frame clones, with some not included. This table holds around 97,000 clones, around 89% found once. Sequenced material: peripheral blood. Every receptor here comes from a woman in her sixties with acute or convalescent COVID-19.

The rearrangement links TRBV5-4 to TRBJ1-1; weak D call: TRBD1 (6 bases). V was trimmed by 3 bases and J by 1 base, leaving 10 bases between them. In germline, CDR1 is SGHNT, CDR2 YYREEE (reference sequence). CDR3 length: 14 residues. This chain's CDR3 is CASSYGQTNTEAFF. The CDR3 nucleotides are TGTGCCAGCAGCTACGGACAGACGAACACTGAAGCTTTCTTT.

The chain uses TRBV6-5 and TRBJ1-1, with a tentative D call TRBD1 (5 bases). Germline V CDR1 and CDR2: MNHEY, SVGAGI. V shed 6 bases and J shed 2 bases, with 10 bases lying between them. This CDR3 is built from 13 residues. The CDR3: CASRQAFNTEAFF. CDR3 DNA: TGTGCCAGCAGACAGGCCTTCAACACTGAAGCTTTCTTT.

The rearrangement joins TRBV11-2 to TRBJ2-7; D may be TRBD2 (7 bases). Trimming shortened V by 4 bases and J by 3 bases, and 16 bases separated the two germline ends. The CDR3 sequence is 15 residues long. Germline CDR1 is SGHAT and CDR2 is FQNNGV. The DNA of the CDR3 is TGTGCCAGCAGCTCAAGGGGGGGAGACAGCTACGAGCAGTACTTC. The encoded protein is CASSSRGGDSYEQYF.

The V call is TRBV11-2, the J call TRBJ1-3; tentative D call: TRBD1 (5 bases). Looked up from germline, CDR1 is SGHAT and CDR2 is FQNNGV. Trimming removed 2 bases from V and 2 bases from J, with 10 bases in between. CDR3 length: 15 amino acids. The CDR3 protein is CASSLPGTAGNTIYF. The CDR3 DNA reads as TGTGCCAGCAGCTTACCCGGGACTGCTGGAAACACCATATATTTT.

V usage is TRBV5-5 and J usage is TRBJ2-1; TRBD2 agrees at 13 bases. This CDR3 spans 16 amino acids. V lost 4 bases, J lost 9 bases, and 10 bases stayed unmatched. Germline CDR1 reads SGHKS; CDR2 reads YYEKEE (reference sequence). The CDR3 DNA follows: TGTGCCAGCAGCGTTGGGACTAGCGGGAAACTTGGTGAGCAGTTCTTC. Encoded protein: CASSVGTSGKLGEQFF.

The J gene is TRBJ2-7, the V gene TRBV9, with 8 bases lining up with TRBD2. Germline assignment: CDR1 SGDLS and CDR2 YYNGEE. V lost 0 bases, J lost 1 base, and 9 bases stayed unmatched. This CDR3 is 17 amino acids long. The CDR3, as DNA: TGTGCCAGCAGCGTAGCCCTTATTGGCGGGGGGTCCTACGAGCAGTACTTC. It encodes CASSVALIGGGSYEQYF.

The chain links TRBV27 to TRBJ1-2; 7 nucleotides match TRBD1. Germline CDR1 is MNHEY and CDR2 is SMNVEV (reference sequence). The CDR3 totals 13 residues. After removal of 6 bases from V and 4 bases from J, the junction contained 5 bases not matched to a gene. The CDR3 loop reads CASSSGQAYGYTF. CDR3 coding DNA: TGTGCCAGCAGCTCCGGACAGGCCTATGGCTACACCTTC.

The chain is built from TRBV5-1 and TRBJ2-1; the D is unclear. The ends were cut back, 0 bases at V and 7 bases at J, with 8 bases in the middle. The CDR3 runs 13 residues. The germline CDR1 and CDR2 sequences are SGHRS and YFSETQ. The CDR3 here is CASSLEWQNEQFF. The DNA for the CDR3 is TGCGCCAGCAGCTTGGAATGGCAGAATGAGCAGTTCTTC. The full variable domain, with the rest looked up from reference TRBV5-1 and TRBJ2-1, is KAGVTQTPRYLIKTRGQQVTLSCSPISGHRSVSWYQQTPGQGLQFLFEYFSETQRNKGNFPGRFSGRQFSNSRSEMNVSTLELGDSALYLCASSLEWQNEQFFGPGTRLTVL.

The rearrangement links TRBV28 to TRBJ2-2; D is undetermined. The CDR3 is made up of 12 amino acids. Looked up from germline, CDR1 is MDHEN and CDR2 is SYDVKM. V lost 6 bases, J lost 4 bases, and 6 bases lay in between. The CDR3 spells CASRSLTGELFF. The CDR3 nucleotides are TGTGCCAGCAGGTCTCTCACCGGGGAGCTGTTTTTT.

This clone was observed a handful of times. The CDR3 nucleotides are TGTGCCAGCAGCCTGGGCAGGCCCGGGGGGCAGTTCTTC. This codes for CASSLGRPGGQFF. The V and J genes are TRBV3-1 (or the pseudogene TRBV3-2) and TRBJ2-1; D is perhaps TRBD2 (6 bases). The CDR3 is 13 amino acids. Germline V lookup: CDR1 LGHDT, CDR2 YNNKEL (reference sequence). Trimming removed 4 bases from V and 12 bases from J, with 16 bases in between.

Only a few counts were recorded for this clone. CDR3 in amino acids: CASSFDEGGGYTF. The CDR3 DNA reads as TGCGCCAGCAGCTTCGATGAGGGTGGTGGCTACACCTTC. This chain connects TRBV5-1 to TRBJ1-2; D not certain. The CDR3 length is 13 residues. Trimming cost V 2 bases and J 7 bases, with 12 bases left between them. The germline CDR1 and CDR2 sequences are SGHRS and YFSETQ.

This clone has just one count. This chain connects TRBV15 to TRBJ1-2; 9 nucleotides agree with TRBD1. The CDR3 consists of 16 residues. CDR1 is LNHNV and CDR2 is YYDKDF in the germline V gene (reference sequence). The J segment lost 0 bases and the V segment lost 5 bases, leaving 7 bases of the junction unmatched. CDR3 sequence reads: CATSPDRGSSNYGYTF. In nucleotides, the CDR3 is TGTGCCACCAGCCCAGACAGGGGGTCTTCTAACTATGGCTACACCTTC.

The chain recombines TRBV6-5 with TRBJ2-7; 8 bases are shared with TRBD2. CDR1 MNHEY and CDR2 SVGAGI come from the germline V gene. Trimming removed 1 base from V and 1 base from J; junction bases left unmatched: 0. The CDR3 length is 14 residues. The CDR3 spells CASSYLAGSYEQYV. Here the CDR3 DNA reads TGTGCCAGCAGTTACTTAGCGGGGTCCTACGAGCAGTACGTC.

The chain couples TRBV19 to TRBJ2-3; TRBD2 is a possible D gene (7 bases). The V gene lost 6 bases and the J gene lost 5 bases, with 24 bases spanning the gap. Germline V gene sequence: CDR1 LNHDA, CDR2 SQIVND (reference sequence). The CDR3 consists of 17 residues. The CDR3 here is CASSSGLGRGLGDTQYF. DNA for the CDR3: TGTGCCAGTAGCAGTGGTTTGGGGAGGGGGTTAGGAGATACGCAGTATTTT.

The chain has TRBV5-1 and TRBJ2-5; TRBD2 matches 7 bases. The V segment lost 0 bases and the J segment 1 base; nucleotides outside the gene matches: 3. CDR3 length: 15 residues. Germline CDR1 reads SGHRS; CDR2 reads YFSETQ. The CDR3 region is CASSLGGTTQETQYF. For the CDR3, the DNA is TGCGCCAGCAGCTTGGGGGGGACTACCCAAGAGACCCAGTACTTC.

The rearrangement joins TRBV6-1 to TRBJ2-1, with TRBD2 matching over 7 bases. V shed 2 bases, J shed 16 bases, and the junction held 8 bases outside the gene matches. The germline gives CDR1 MNHNS, CDR2 SASEGT. This CDR3 region has 12 residues. The CDR3 sequence is CASSESTSLGFF. Here the CDR3 DNA reads TGTGCCAGCAGTGAATCGACTAGCTTAGGATTCTTC.

The chain has TRBV9 and TRBJ1-1; D gene ambiguous. The germline CDR1 and CDR2 sequences are SGDLS and YYNGEE. The CDR3 spans 16 residues. The ends were cut back, 0 bases at V and 0 bases at J, with 12 bases in the middle. The CDR3 is CASSVDGRIMNTEAFF. Written as DNA, the CDR3 is TGTGCCAGCAGCGTAGACGGGAGGATAATGAACACTGAAGCTTTCTTT.

The genes are TRBV15 and TRBJ1-2; 9 bases line up with TRBD1. The CDR3 covers 18 residues. After removal of 0 bases from V and 4 bases from J, the junction contained 12 bases not matched to a gene. Germline V CDR1 and CDR2: LNHNV, YYDKDF (reference sequence). The CDR3 bases are TGTGCCACCAGCAGAGACGCCGGGACAGGGATCGTCGCCTATGGCTACACCTTC. It encodes CATSRDAGTGIVAYGYTF. The variable domain in full, with the rest retrieved from reference TRBV15 and TRBJ1-2, is DAMVIQNPRYQVTQFGKPVTLSCSQTLNHNVMYWYQQKSSQAPKLLFHYYDKDFNNEADTPDNFQSRRPNTSFCFLDIRSPGLGDTAMYLCATSRDAGTGIVAYGYTFGSGTRLTVV.

This rearrangement joins TRBV11-3 to TRBJ2-7; no clear D. The CDR3 runs 14 residues. Germline CDR1 reads SGHNT; CDR2 reads YENEEA. V was shortened by 3 bases and J by 3 bases, with 12 bases between the two germline ends. The CDR3 sequence: CASSFSRSNYEQYV. In DNA form, the CDR3 reads TGTGCCAGCAGCTTCTCCCGTTCTAACTACGAGCAGTACGTC.

The chain joins TRBV19 to TRBJ2-5, with TRBD2 matching over 12 bases. The CDR3 length is 13 residues. Looked up from germline, CDR1 is LNHDA and CDR2 is SQIVND (reference sequence). J gave up 4 bases and V 7 bases, and 1 base lay outside the gene matches. The CDR3 nucleotides are TGTGCCAGTAAGACTAGCGGGAGAGAGACCCAGTACTTC. Residues: CASKTSGRETQYF.

The genes are TRBV7-8 and TRBJ1-2; 7 bases fit TRBD1. CDR3 length: 14 amino acids. Germline CDR1 and CDR2: SGHVS and FQNEAQ. Trimming cost V 0 bases and J 9 bases; bases outside gene matches: 7. DNA of the CDR3: TGTGCCAGCAGCTTAGCGGGACAGAACAGGCGCTACACCTTC. Protein sequence: CASSLAGQNRRYTF.

J is TRBJ1-1 and V is TRBV2; a possible D gene is TRBD1 (6 bases). Trimming shortened V by 8 bases and J by 3 bases, and 19 bases separated the two germline ends. The germline gives CDR1 SNHLY, CDR2 FYNNEI. The CDR3 extends over 15 amino acids. The CDR3 nucleotides read TGTGCCAGCCAGTTTCTTTCAGCAGGGGACACTGAAGCTTTCTTT. This sequence encodes CASQFLSAGDTEAFF. Supplemented by reference TRBV2 and TRBJ1-1, the full variable domain reads EPEVTQTPSHQVTQMGQEVILRCVPISNHLYFYWYRQILGQKVEFLVSFYNNEISEKSEIFDDQFSVERPDGSNFTLKIRSTKLEDSAMYFCASQFLSAGDTEAFFGQGTRLTVV.

A word on this clone: Other DNA sequences in the sample encode the same CDR3. The J gene is TRBJ1-1, the V gene TRBV7-9; D is uncertain. The CDR3 runs to 12 residues. Trimming pared 3 bases from V and 2 bases from J, leaving 4 bases between. From germline, CDR1 is SEHNR and CDR2 FQNEAQ (reference sequence). CDR3 coding DNA: TGTGCCAGCAGCTTCTCTAACACTGAAGCTTTCTTT. Protein: CASSFSNTEAFF.

The chain combines TRBV11-2 with TRBJ2-7; 11 bases map to TRBD2. Germline trimming cut 3 bases from V and 5 bases from J; bases unmatched to any gene: 0. Germline CDR1 reads SGHAT; CDR2 reads FQNNGV. The CDR3 extends over 13 amino acids. CDR3 sequence (DNA): TGTGCCAGCAGCTTGGGACTAGCGGACGAGCAGTACTTC. Its protein is CASSLGLADEQYF. Full variable domain (rest looked up from reference TRBV11-2 and TRBJ2-7): EAGVAQSPRYKIIEKRQSVAFWCNPISGHATLYWYQQILGQGPKLLIQFQNNGVVDDSQLPKDRFSAERLKGVDSTLKIQPAKLEDSAVYLCASSLGLADEQYFGPGTRLTVT.

The J gene is TRBJ2-1, the V gene TRBV7-9, with D possibly being TRBD2 (5 bases). Trimming stripped 1 base from V and 6 bases from J, with 7 bases between. CDR1 and CDR2 (germline): SEHNR, FQNEAQ (reference sequence). This CDR3 region has 13 residues. This chain's CDR3 is CASSLGGPNEQFF. In DNA form, the CDR3 reads TGTGCCAGCAGCTTAGGAGGGCCCAATGAGCAGTTCTTC.

The chain is built from TRBV3-1 (or the pseudogene TRBV3-2) and TRBJ1-1; 7 bases line up with TRBD1. J gave up 7 bases and V 3 bases, and 8 bases lay outside the gene matches. Germline CDR1 reads LGHDT; CDR2 reads YNNKEL (reference sequence). CDR3 length equals 14 residues. The CDR3 DNA reads TGTGCCAGCAGCCAGACGGGACAGCTAAATGAAGCTTTCTTT. Its translation: CASSQTGQLNEAFF.

The chain joins TRBV5-6 to TRBJ1-2; no reliable D call. In germline, CDR1 is SGHDT, CDR2 YYEEEE. The CDR3 is 15 residues long. Trimming took off 0 bases at V and 4 bases at J, with 13 bases between the two ends. DNA for the CDR3: TGTGCCAGCAGCTTGGGGCCGGACGGACTCTATGGCTACACCTTC. It translates to CASSLGPDGLYGYTF.

The chain has TRBV7-9 and TRBJ2-1, with 8 bases aligning to TRBD2. CDR1 is SEHNR and CDR2 is FQNEAQ in the germline V gene (reference sequence). V was pared by 4 bases and J by 8 bases, with 10 bases of the junction left unmatched. CDR3 size: 15 residues. The CDR3 sequence: CASSSTGTSVYEQFF. CDR3 bases: TGTGCCAGCAGCTCCACCGGGACTAGTGTCTATGAGCAGTTCTTC.

This clone showed up just once. V is TRBV4-1 and J is TRBJ2-1; D ambiguous. Germline CDR1 and CDR2: MGHRA and YSYEKL. CDR3 length: 10 amino acids. Trimming shortened V by 5 bases and J by 9 bases, and 5 bases separated the two germline ends. CDR3 sequence reads: CASSSTEQFF. Here the CDR3 DNA reads TGCGCCAGCAGCTCTACTGAGCAGTTCTTC.

The chain joins TRBV7-6 to TRBJ2-1; 8 bases agree with TRBD2. The CDR3 contains 15 residues. Unmatched junction bases numbered 4, after V lost 1 base and J lost 5 bases. Germline CDR1 and CDR2: SGHVS and FNYEAQ. The DNA for the CDR3 is TGTGCCAGCAGCTTAGGTGCGGGAGGCAACAATGAGCAGTTCTTC. Protein sequence: CASSLGAGGNNEQFF.